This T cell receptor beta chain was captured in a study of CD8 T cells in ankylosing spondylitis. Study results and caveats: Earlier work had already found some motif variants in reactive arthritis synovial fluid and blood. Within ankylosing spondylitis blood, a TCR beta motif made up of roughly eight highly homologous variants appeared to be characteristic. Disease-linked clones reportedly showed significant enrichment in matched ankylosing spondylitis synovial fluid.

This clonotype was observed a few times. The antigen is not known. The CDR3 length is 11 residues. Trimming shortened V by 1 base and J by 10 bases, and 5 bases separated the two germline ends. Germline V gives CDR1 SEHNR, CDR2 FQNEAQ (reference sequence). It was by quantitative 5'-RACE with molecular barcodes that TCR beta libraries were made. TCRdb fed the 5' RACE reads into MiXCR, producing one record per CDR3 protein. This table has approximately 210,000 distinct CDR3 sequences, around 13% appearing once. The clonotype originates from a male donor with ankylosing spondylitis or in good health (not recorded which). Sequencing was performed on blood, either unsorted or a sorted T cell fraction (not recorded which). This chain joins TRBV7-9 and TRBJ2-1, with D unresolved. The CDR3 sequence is CASSLVPEQFF. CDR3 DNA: TGTGCCAGCAGCTTAGTACCCGAGCAGTTCTTC.